This TCR beta chain was recovered during a study of blood T cell repertoires in COVID-19. Study-wide background: Donors in the United States, Italy and Spain gave samples during acute or convalescent COVID-19. PBMCs, B-cell-depleted T cells, or T cells were the source of the cDNA or gDNA that made up the material.

This CDR3 contains 13 residues. Patients of the Seattle cohort, enrolled during active infection, were followed longitudinally. In the original analysis: The authors estimated nucleated cell counts from reference gene primer amplification. Data came from immunoSEQ multiplex PCR; TCRdb stores just in-frame clones and leaves some out. D and trimming were read from the DNA, whereas the V and J calls and clone size are those reported in that table. The sample gives about 270,000 clones, 75% to 90% of which show up once; around 14% is in the top ten. The chain is built from TRBV12-2 and TRBJ1-4; TRBD1 reflects the table's D call only, with no check against the DNA. TRBV12-2 is annotated as a pseudogene. The sample comprised peripheral blood. This TCR came from a woman in her 70s with COVID-19, enrolled during active disease. The CDR3, as DNA: TGTGCAAGTCGCTTAAGTCACAGTGAAAAACTGTTTTTT. Protein product: CASRLSHSEKLFF.